The 11 T cell receptor beta chains below were found in one sample sequenced in a study of T-cell reconstitution after alpha-beta-depleted transplantation in children. The TCRbeta library incorporated unique molecular identifiers. MiXCR, run by TCRdb on the PCR reads, gives a single entry per CDR3 protein. The sample gives 330,000 or so distinct CDR3 sequences, around 10% of which show up once; over 6% is in the top ten. This material consisted of PBMCs, taken before TCRalphabeta/CD19-depleted stem cell transplant. The receptors were gathered from a boy under three years old with acute myeloid leukemia, due to receive a stem cell transplant.

The sample holds many counts of this clonotype. The chain has TRBV7-8 and TRBJ2-3; D is unclear. The CDR3 is made up of 17 amino acids. With 5 bases removed from V and 4 bases from J, the gap between germline ends came to 22 bases. From germline, CDR1 is SGHVS and CDR2 FQNEAQ. In DNA form, the CDR3 reads TGTGCCAGCAGCCCAATGGGAAATGAACCCGATCCAGATACGCAGTATTTT. It codes for CASSPMGNEPDPDTQYF.

This clonotype was observed many times. Mismatch with germline at one junction end may stem from a read error. J is TRBJ2-2 and V is TRBV29-1, with D perhaps matching TRBD2 (5 bases). The CDR3 has 14 residues. The germline V gene encodes CDR1 SQVTM and CDR2 ANQGSEA. The CDR3 protein is CSVGASRATRELFF. CDR3 in DNA: TGCAGCGTTGGAGCCTCGCGGGCCACCCGGGAGCTGTTTTTT.

Turning to this clonotype: A much larger clone differs from this one at a single base, so this may be a read error. The V gene is TRBV7-9, the J gene TRBJ2-1; D is perhaps TRBD1 (6 bases). Germline CDR1 and CDR2: SEHNR and FQNEAQ (reference sequence). The CDR3 length is 16 residues. The germline V and J ends were trimmed by 5 bases and 6 bases, with 20 bases remaining between them. CDR3 sequence (DNA): TGTGCCAGCAGCCACAGGGAAGCGTTTACCTGCAATGAGCAGTTCTTC. Translated, it gives CASSHREAFTCNEQFF.

Comment on this clonotype: A much larger clone is a single base away; this may be a read error. The chain recombines TRBV12-3 or TRBV12-4 with TRBJ2-7; 7 bases align to TRBD2. CDR3 length: 15 amino acids. Here the CDR3 reads CASGFPLAGEYEQYF. DNA of the CDR3: TGTGCCAGCGGTTTTCCCTTAGCGGGTGAATACGAGCAGTACTTC.

In this sample, this clonotype turned up a few times. J is TRBJ2-1 and V is TRBV6-1; D is uncertain. With 7 bases removed from V and 4 bases from J, the gap between germline ends came to 8 bases. Germline CDR1 and CDR2: MNHNS and SASEGT. This CDR3 is built from 12 residues. The CDR3 bases are TGTGCCAGCACGGCCAGTTACAATGAGCAGTTCTTC. Translating gives CASTASYNEQFF.

V usage is TRBV27 and J usage is TRBJ2-1, with 7 nucleotides matching TRBD2. The CDR3 is 19 amino acids. The J segment lost 0 bases and the V segment lost 1 base, leaving 12 bases of the junction unmatched. Germline V CDR1 and CDR2: MNHEY, SMNVEV (reference sequence). The CDR3 nucleotides are TGTGCCAGCAGTTTATGGCCGGGGGGTGGCGGTAGCTCCTACAATGAGCAGTTCTTC. It specifies CASSLWPGGGGSSYNEQFF.

Many counts were recorded for this clonotype. The CDR3 spells CSVEISGTRFLETQYF. The CDR3 nucleotides are TGCAGCGTTGAAATTTCAGGGACTAGGTTTTTGGAGACCCAGTACTTC. The J gene is TRBJ2-5, the V gene TRBV29-1; 8 nucleotides line up with TRBD2. The CDR3 contains 16 residues. CDR1 is SQVTM, CDR2 ANQGSEA, per germline. V was pared by 2 bases and J by 5 bases, with 13 bases of the junction left unmatched.

The chain joins TRBV7-2 to TRBJ2-7; 12 positions match TRBD2. There are 15 residues in the CDR3. The germline gives CDR1 SGHTA, CDR2 FQGNSA. Trimming took 3 bases from V and 5 from J; bases not matched to a gene: 5. The CDR3 here is CASSFSSGGADEQYF. CDR3 nucleotides: TGTGCCAGCAGCTTCTCTAGCGGGGGGGCGGACGAGCAGTACTTC.

This clonotype was detected many times. The J gene is TRBJ2-1, the V gene TRBV25-1; 8 bases fit TRBD2. With V trimmed by 3 bases and J by 9 bases, 7 bases remained unmatched. Germline CDR1 is MGHDK and CDR2 is SYGVNS. The CDR3 consists of 14 residues. The CDR3, as DNA: TGTGCCAGCAGTGAGATTTTCGCGGGGGGTGAGCAGTTCTTC. Translated, it gives CASSEIFAGGEQFF.

This clonotype has at least ten counts. The rearrangement joins TRBV5-1 to TRBJ2-7; possibly TRBD1 for D (6 bases). This CDR3 contains 13 residues. Trimming stripped 7 bases from V and 2 bases from J, with 13 bases between. CDR1 SGHRS and CDR2 YFSETQ come from the germline V gene. The CDR3 protein is CASGPTGPYEQYF. In DNA, the CDR3 is TGCGCCAGCGGCCCGACAGGTCCCTACGAGCAGTACTTC.

This clonotype turned up a few times. The chain employs TRBV4-3 and TRBJ2-7; weak D call: TRBD2 (5 bases). This CDR3 has 14 residues. Germline values: CDR1 LGHNA, CDR2 YSLEER. Trimming took 0 bases from V and 5 from J, leaving 11 bases between them. CDR3 protein: CASSQDRAGNEQYF. The CDR3, as DNA: TGCGCCAGCAGCCAAGATCGGGCGGGTAACGAGCAGTACTTC.